These 23 T cell receptor beta chains originate from one sample sequenced in a study of blood T cell repertoires in COVID-19 (dated by TCRdb to the early 2020s). The library came from the immunoSEQ multiplex PCR assay. Not all clones reach the TCRdb copy of this immuneACCESS table, which keeps in-frame sequences only. Checked studies attribute under half of the gap to unresolved V genes and leave the rest unexplained. In this sample the table shows about 180,000 clones, roughly 88% of which occur a single time. The top ten clonotypes cover roughly 4.2% of the sample. The specimen sequenced was peripheral blood. These receptors came from a woman in her 30s with acute or convalescent COVID-19.

The chain has TRBV28 and TRBJ1-3; TRBD1 aligns across 7 bases. CDR1 and CDR2 from the germline V gene are MDHEN and SYDVKM. J gave up 1 base and V 4 bases, and 10 bases lay outside the gene matches. This CDR3 spans 17 amino acids. CDR3 amino acids: CASSSPGTELSGNTIYF. CDR3 DNA sequence: TGTGCCAGCAGTTCCCCAGGGACAGAATTATCTGGAAACACCATATATTTT.

This chain connects TRBV5-4 to TRBJ1-1; 9 bases line up with TRBD1. The CDR3 spans 14 residues. J gave up 6 bases and V 4 bases, and 7 bases lay outside the gene matches. Germline CDR1 SGHNT, CDR2 YYREEE (reference sequence). CDR3 protein: CASSGTGTTPEAFF. CDR3 nucleotide sequence: TGTGCCAGCAGCGGGACAGGGACAACCCCTGAAGCTTTCTTT. Drawing the rest from reference TRBV5-4 and TRBJ1-1, the complete variable domain is ETGVTQSPTHLIKTRGQQVTLRCSSQSGHNTVSWYQQALGQGPQFIFQYYREEENGRGNFPPRFSGLQFPNYSSELNVNALELDDSALYLCASSGTGTTPEAFFGQGTRLTVV.

This chain connects TRBV7-2 to TRBJ2-1; D may be TRBD1 (6 bases). Trimming pared 2 bases from V and 8 bases from J, leaving 13 bases between. This CDR3 spans 14 amino acids. The germline CDR1 and CDR2 sequences are SGHTA and FQGNSA. The CDR3 DNA sequence: TGTGCCAGCAGCTTAAGGGGGATAATTTATGAGCAGTTCTTC. Amino acids: CASSLRGIIYEQFF.

The chain uses TRBV30 and TRBJ1-4; the D gene is possibly TRBD1 (6 bases). This CDR3 is 13 amino acids long. The ends were cut back, 1 base at V and 4 bases at J, with 7 bases in the middle. Germline assignment: CDR1 GTSNPN and CDR2 SVGIG (reference sequence). The CDR3 spells CAWSGGHNEKLFF. CDR3 nucleotides: TGTGCCTGGAGTGGGGGGCATAATGAAAAACTGTTTTTT.

The chain joins TRBV5-1 to TRBJ2-1; TRBD2 agrees at 9 bases. V lost 1 base and J lost 10; bases outside the gene matches: 9. CDR1 and CDR2 from the germline V gene are SGHRS and YFSETQ. This CDR3 spans 15 amino acids. The CDR3 coding sequence is TGCGCCAGCAGCTTGCCCAGCGGGAGGCAGGGGGAGCAGTTCTTC. Amino acids: CASSLPSGRQGEQFF.

The V gene is TRBV5-1, the J gene TRBJ2-2; possible D gene TRBD2, 5 bases. The CDR3 loop spans 15 amino acids. Germline V gene sequence: CDR1 SGHRS, CDR2 YFSETQ. Trimming shortened V by 3 bases and J by 6 bases, and 15 bases separated the two germline ends. CDR3 amino acids: CASSSGEGGPGELFF. The CDR3 coding sequence is TGCGCCAGCAGCTCTGGAGAGGGCGGTCCCGGGGAGCTGTTTTTT.

On this clone: The sample contains more than one DNA sequence encoding this CDR3. This chain links TRBV14 with TRBJ2-7, with TRBD1 matching over 7 bases. Germline loops: CDR1 SGHDN, CDR2 FVKESK. CDR3 length: 12 amino acids. V gave up 4 bases and J gave up 3 bases; unmatched junction bases: 0. CDR3 sequence: CASSPGGYEQYF. CDR3 coding DNA: TGTGCCAGCAGCCCAGGGGGCTACGAGCAGTACTTC.

This clone was seen only once. V gene TRBV12-3 or TRBV12-4 combines with J gene TRBJ2-6; D gene uncertain. CDR3 size: 13 residues. The ends were cut back, 3 bases at V and 3 bases at J, with 3 bases in the middle. CDR3 loop: CASSFSGANVLTF. CDR3 nucleotide sequence: TGTGCCAGCAGTTTCAGTGGGGCCAACGTCCTGACTTTC.

The rearrangement joins TRBV7-2 to TRBJ2-4; D remains unclear. The CDR3 runs 13 residues. Germline loops: CDR1 SGHTA, CDR2 FQGNSA. V dropped 0 bases and J dropped 8 bases, with 8 bases sitting between them. The CDR3 nucleotides are TGTGCCAGCAGCTTAGCCAATTCGGACATTCAGTACTTC. This codes for CASSLANSDIQYF.

The rearrangement uses TRBV7-9 and TRBJ1-2; maybe TRBD1 (5 bases). The germline V and J ends were trimmed by 1 base and 6 bases, with 18 bases remaining between them. The germline gives CDR1 SEHNR, CDR2 FQNEAQ (reference sequence). This CDR3 is built from 16 residues. CDR3 amino acids: CASSLGGAGWMNGYTF. DNA of the CDR3: TGTGCCAGCAGCTTAGGGGGCGCAGGGTGGATGAATGGCTACACCTTC.

This clone was detected a few times. The rearrangement uses TRBV3-1 (or the pseudogene TRBV3-2) and TRBJ1-1; D is unclear. CDR3 length: 14 residues. Trimming left V 1 base short and J 1 base short, with 7 bases between. Germline assignment: CDR1 LGHDT and CDR2 YNNKEL (reference sequence). CDR3 loop: CASSQVSGNTEAFF. CDR3 DNA: TGTGCCAGCAGCCAAGTCTCGGGGAACACTGAAGCTTTCTTT.

Details on this clone: Germline is not matched at one junction end, which may reflect a read error. The chain employs TRBV2 and TRBJ1-1; 8 nucleotides align to TRBD1. This CDR3 contains 15 residues. Germline V gene lookup returns CDR1 SNHLY and CDR2 FYNNEI. The CDR3 reads CTSCSYQGTGTEAFF. The CDR3 region has the DNA TGTACCAGCTGTTCCTATCAGGGGACAGGCACTGAAGCTTTCTTT.

The chain employs TRBV20-1 and TRBJ2-1; a weak D match, TRBD2 (6 bases). The germline CDR1 and CDR2 sequences are DFQATT and SNEGSKA (reference sequence). Trimming removed 3 bases at V and 13 bases at J, with 13 bases between. The CDR3 loop spans 11 amino acids. The CDR3 DNA reads TGCAGTGCTAGTTGGGTCGGGAGCCAGTTCTTC. This gives the protein CSASWVGSQFF.

This clone was counted only a few times. V usage is TRBV6-6 and J usage is TRBJ1-1; D not certain. The CDR3 has 12 amino acids. The V end was cut by 6 bases, the J end by 0 bases, with 5 bases between. Germline V gives CDR1 MNHNY, CDR2 SVGAGI (reference sequence). The CDR3 is CASRSVNTEAFF. The CDR3 region has the DNA TGTGCCAGCAGGAGTGTGAACACTGAAGCTTTCTTT.

Written as DNA, the CDR3 is TGTGCCAGCACCCGGGAGGGCGGGGAGACCCAGTACTTC. This codes for CASTREGGETQYF. The chain links TRBV5-4 to TRBJ2-5, with 8 bases fitting TRBD2. The CDR3 is 13 residues long. The ends lost 6 bases at V and 5 bases at J; junction bases unmatched: 6. Germline V gene lookup returns CDR1 SGHNT and CDR2 YYREEE (reference sequence).

In nucleotides, the CDR3 is TGTGCCAGCTCGAGCACACTAGCGCCAACTTCTGGGGCCAACGTCCTGACTTTC. Translation: CASSSTLAPTSGANVLTF. V and J are TRBV18 and TRBJ2-6; 7 nucleotides match TRBD2. Per the germline V gene, CDR1 is KGHSH and CDR2 is LQKENI. V dropped 6 bases and J dropped 1; count of bases not matched to a gene: 12. The length of the CDR3 is 18 residues.

The genes are TRBV6-2 or TRBV6-3 and TRBJ2-7, with TRBD2 matching over 12 bases. Germline trimming cut 5 bases from V and 0 bases from J; bases unmatched to any gene: 8. In germline, CDR1 is MNHEY, CDR2 SVGEGT. The length of the CDR3 is 17 residues. The CDR3 protein is CASSPFRTSGISYEQYF. The CDR3 nucleotides are TGTGCCAGCAGTCCATTCCGGACTAGCGGGATCTCCTACGAGCAGTACTTC.

The rearrangement uses TRBV3-1 (or the pseudogene TRBV3-2) and TRBJ1-4; TRBD1 aligns across 8 bases. CDR1 is LGHDT, CDR2 YNNKEL, per germline (reference sequence). Trimming cost V 5 bases and J 5 bases; bases outside gene matches: 13. CDR3 length: 17 amino acids. Here the CDR3 reads CASSGDRRRFRNEKLFF. The CDR3 region has the DNA TGTGCCAGCAGCGGGGACAGGAGGCGATTCAGGAATGAAAAACTGTTTTTT.

This chain links TRBV6-1 with TRBJ1-1, with D perhaps TRBD1 (5 bases). Germline V gene lookup returns CDR1 MNHNS and CDR2 SASEGT. V lost 2 bases to trimming and J lost 1 base, with 8 bases between them. The CDR3 is 14 amino acids. The CDR3 loop reads CASSEPQANTEAFF. The CDR3 DNA reads TGTGCCAGCAGTGAACCACAGGCGAACACTGAAGCTTTCTTT.

This clone showed up just once. This chain uses TRBV6-1 with TRBJ2-5, with a tentative D call TRBD2 (5 bases). CDR1 is MNHNS and CDR2 is SASEGT in the germline V gene. The CDR3 extends over 14 amino acids. V gave up 3 bases and J gave up 5 bases, with 13 bases separating them. The CDR3 sequence: CASSDLLSGETQYF. CDR3 in DNA: TGTGCCAGCAGTGATCTTCTCTCGGGGGAGACCCAGTACTTC.

CDR3 sequence: CASSMSSGRPYEQYF. DNA of the CDR3: TGTGCCAGTAGTATGTCTAGCGGGAGACCCTACGAGCAGTACTTC. This chain joins TRBV19 and TRBJ2-7; 10 bases fit TRBD2. J gave up 2 bases and V 3 bases, and 4 bases lay outside the gene matches. Per germline, CDR1 LNHDA and CDR2 SQIVND (reference sequence). CDR3 length: 15 amino acids.

The table lists this clone with a count of one. This chain connects TRBV5-5 to TRBJ2-7; D might be TRBD2 (5 bases). CDR3 length: 13 residues. The germline CDR1 and CDR2 sequences are SGHKS and YYEKEE (reference sequence). The V end lost 5 bases, the J end lost 0 bases, and 9 bases lay between the germline ends. The CDR3 nucleotides are TGTGCCAGCAGAAGCGGACCCTCCTACGAGCAGTACTTC. The encoded protein is CASRSGPSYEQYF. The whole variable domain, remainder taken from reference TRBV5-5 and TRBJ2-7, is DAGVTQSPTHLIKTRGQQVTLRCSPISGHKSVSWYQQVLGQGPQFIFQYYEKEERGRGNFPDRFSARQFPNYSSELNVNALLLGDSALYLCASRSGPSYEQYFGPGTRLTVT.

The chain employs TRBV28 and TRBJ1-2; maybe TRBD1 (5 bases). This CDR3 is 16 amino acids long. The V gene lost 7 bases and the J gene lost 7 bases, with 25 bases spanning the gap. The germline V gene encodes CDR1 MDHEN and CDR2 SYDVKM. CDR3 in DNA: TGTGCCAGCACAGCGGGGGTGGGAGGTCTTACCTTTGGCTACACCTTC. Translation: CASTAGVGGLTFGYTF.